This passage covers 29 T cell receptor beta chains from one sample sequenced in a study of T cell clones after liver transplantation. The repertoire was sequenced with immunoSEQ multiplex PCR; TCRdb's copy has only in-frame clones and lacks some. The table lists 55,000 or so clones, 70% to 80% of them singletons. This specimen was CD4+ T cells from blood, taken before liver transplant. The receptor set was obtained from a human donor who received a liver transplant.

The V call is TRBV6-1, the J call TRBJ1-6; D is possibly TRBD1 (5 bases). Germline V gene sequence: CDR1 MNHNS, CDR2 SASEGT. The CDR3 sequence is 13 residues long. Trimming took off 10 bases at V and 10 bases at J, with 17 bases between the two ends. CDR3 DNA sequence: TGTGCCACCACAGTCGGGGACTCCTCACCCCTCCACTTT. This gives the protein CATTVGDSSPLHF.

The CDR3 reads CASSETGHLYGYTF. For the CDR3, the DNA is TGTGCCAGCAGTGAAACGGGACACCTCTATGGCTACACCTTC. This chain joins TRBV6-1 and TRBJ1-2, with TRBD1 as a possible D gene (6 bases). Germline-derived CDR1 and CDR2 are MNHNS and SASEGT. With 2 bases removed from V and 4 bases from J, the gap between germline ends came to 11 bases. The CDR3 runs to 14 residues.

The V and J genes are TRBV27 and TRBJ1-5; D is possibly TRBD1 (5 bases). V lost 2 bases and J 8 bases, leaving 10 bases between the germline ends. The CDR3 is 13 residues long. Germline lookup yields CDR1 MNHEY and CDR2 SMNVEV (reference sequence). In nucleotides, the CDR3 is TGTGCCAGCAGTTTAACCCCCAGGGAGCCCCAGCATTTT. The encoded protein is CASSLTPREPQHF.

This clone was counted a single time. This rearrangement joins TRBV6-6 to TRBJ1-5; 7 bases match TRBD1. V was pared by 6 bases and J by 0 bases, with 5 bases of the junction left unmatched. Germline V gene sequence: CDR1 MNHNY, CDR2 SVGAGI (reference sequence). The CDR3 spans 15 residues. CDR3 in DNA: TGTGCCAGCAGCGGGACAGCATATAGCAATCAGCCCCAGCATTTT. It encodes CASSGTAYSNQPQHF.

By frequency in the sample, this clone is medium-sized. Other nucleotide sequences from this sample produce the same CDR3. The J gene is TRBJ1-3, the V gene TRBV9; a weak D match, TRBD1 (6 bases). Trimming shortened V by 0 bases and J by 2 bases, and 6 bases separated the two germline ends. The CDR3 length is 14 residues. CDR1 and CDR2 from the germline V gene are SGDLS and YYNGEE. The CDR3 loop is CASSVEGAGNTIYF. The CDR3 DNA sequence: TGTGCCAGCAGCGTAGAGGGGGCTGGAAACACCATATATTTT.

This clone was seen more than once but under ten times. This chain joins TRBV5-4 and TRBJ2-3, with 8 bases aligning to TRBD2. This CDR3 has 16 residues. V shed 4 bases, J shed 0 bases, and the junction held 7 bases outside the gene matches. From germline, CDR1 is SGHNT and CDR2 YYREEE (reference sequence). The CDR3 region is CASSQDSGGSTDTQYF. Here the CDR3 DNA reads TGTGCCAGCAGCCAAGACAGCGGGGGAAGCACAGATACGCAGTATTTT.

The V and J genes are TRBV19 and TRBJ2-1; 7 nucleotides align to TRBD1. There are 17 residues in the CDR3. V shed 1 base and J 8 bases; nucleotides not matched to a gene: 14. From germline, CDR1 is LNHDA and CDR2 SQIVND (reference sequence). DNA for the CDR3: TGTGCCAGTAGTATAGCTTCGGGACAGTCTGTTCTGGATGAGCAGTTCTTC. As protein: CASSIASGQSVLDEQFF.

The chain links TRBV10-3 to TRBJ2-5; 11 nucleotides match TRBD2. The J segment lost 0 bases and the V segment lost 8 bases, leaving 5 bases of the junction unmatched. The germline V gene encodes CDR1 ENHRY and CDR2 SYGVKD. The CDR3 is 15 amino acids. The DNA for the CDR3 is TGTGCCATCCGTGGTAGCGGGGGGGACCAAGAGACCCAGTACTTC. Protein sequence: CAIRGSGGDQETQYF.

The chain is built from TRBV28 and TRBJ1-2; 10 positions agree with TRBD1. The CDR3 spans 14 residues. Germline V gene data show CDR1 as MDHEN and CDR2 as SYDVKM. V lost 8 bases and J lost 5; bases outside the gene matches: 8. CDR3 region: CASLRDRGEYGYTF. The DNA for the CDR3 is TGTGCCAGCCTCCGGGACAGGGGAGAATATGGCTACACCTTC.

There are a few counts of this clone. The genes are TRBV7-6 and TRBJ2-2; 9 bases are a match to TRBD2. The CDR3 spans 15 residues. After removal of 9 bases from V and 1 base from J, the junction contained 6 bases not matched to a gene. Germline-derived CDR1 and CDR2 are SGHVS and FNYEAQ. The CDR3 nucleotides are TGTGCCAGTGGAATAGCGGGGGTGAACACCGGGGAGCTGTTTTTT. Translating it yields CASGIAGVNTGELFF.

Many counts were recorded for this clone. V usage is TRBV18 and J usage is TRBJ2-7; 7 bases map to TRBD1. The CDR3 length is 16 residues. CDR1 and CDR2 from the germline V gene are KGHSH and LQKENI. Trimming cost V 4 bases and J 2 bases; bases outside gene matches: 11. This CDR3 reads CASSLNYPGQTYEQYF. CDR3 nucleotides: TGTGCCAGCTCACTTAATTACCCGGGACAGACCTACGAGCAGTACTTC.

The rearrangement links TRBV6-1 to TRBJ1-2; D is unclear. The germline V and J ends were trimmed by 7 bases and 0 bases, with 15 bases remaining between them. From germline, CDR1 is MNHNS and CDR2 SASEGT. CDR3 size: 15 residues. CDR3 sequence: CASIGEVISNYGYTF. As DNA, the CDR3 is TGTGCCAGCATCGGGGAGGTCATCTCTAACTATGGCTACACCTTC.

The chain uses TRBV7-2 and TRBJ2-7; 11 bases agree with TRBD2. The CDR3 runs to 18 residues. Germline assignment: CDR1 SGHTA and CDR2 FQGNSA. V lost 2 bases and J lost 2; bases outside the gene matches: 11. CDR3 nucleotides: TGTGCCAGCAGCTTATCTTCTAGCGGGGGGACAATTACCTACGAGCAGTACTTC. Its protein is CASSLSSSGGTITYEQYF.

This clone has only a few counts. This chain connects TRBV6-1 to TRBJ2-3, with D possibly matching TRBD1 (5 bases). CDR1 and CDR2 (germline): MNHNS, SASEGT. This CDR3 contains 14 residues. Trimming took off 0 bases at V and 1 base at J, with 5 bases between the two ends. Here the CDR3 DNA reads TGTGCCAGCAGTGAAGCGGGGCGCACAGATACGCAGTATTTT. It translates to CASSEAGRTDTQYF.

V usage is TRBV28 and J usage is TRBJ1-5, with 7 bases aligning to TRBD1. Trimming took 6 bases from V and 6 from J; bases not matched to a gene: 8. Germline CDR1 reads MDHEN; CDR2 reads SYDVKM. This CDR3 has 14 amino acids. The CDR3 sequence is CASSPTGESQPQHF. The CDR3 DNA follows: TGTGCCAGCAGCCCCACAGGGGAGAGTCAGCCCCAGCATTTT.

As to this clone: An end of the junction differs from the germline gene, which may be a read error. V and J are TRBV6-5 and TRBJ2-7; D possibly corresponds to TRBD1 (6 bases). Germline-derived CDR1 and CDR2 are MNHEY and SVGAGI. The CDR3 extends over 14 amino acids. The CDR3, as DNA: TGTGCCAGCAGATCCACCTCGGGACAAGGTGTCCCTTATTTC. This codes for CASRSTSGQGVPYF.

In DNA form, the CDR3 reads TGTGCCAGCAGCCTTCCCCCGACAGGGCGCGTGAACTATGGCTACACCTTC. This translates into CASSLPPTGRVNYGYTF. The gene calls are TRBV28 and TRBJ1-2; 7 positions agree with TRBD1. The trim removed 6 bases at V and 2 bases at J, leaving 15 bases unmatched. The CDR3 consists of 17 residues. Per the germline V gene, CDR1 is MDHEN and CDR2 is SYDVKM.

This chain connects TRBV6-6 to TRBJ1-5; unclear D gene. The CDR3 length is 14 residues. V lost 2 bases to trimming and J lost 5 bases, with 10 bases between them. Per the germline V gene, CDR1 is MNHNY and CDR2 is SVGAGI (reference sequence). Here the CDR3 DNA reads TGTGCCAGCAGTTACCTAGGCTTATATCAGCCCCAGCATTTT. This gives the protein CASSYLGLYQPQHF.

The chain combines TRBV4-1 with TRBJ1-3; the D is unclear. Germline V gene lookup returns CDR1 MGHRA and CDR2 YSYEKL. Trimming shortened V by 1 base and J by 2 bases, and 9 bases separated the two germline ends. The CDR3 runs 15 residues. This CDR3 reads CASSQVTVAGNTIYF. CDR3 bases: TGCGCCAGCAGCCAAGTTACAGTCGCTGGAAACACCATATATTTT.

This clone was seen only a few times. This chain joins TRBV7-2 and TRBJ1-2; no reliable D call. Germline lookup yields CDR1 SGHTA and CDR2 FQGNSA. CDR3 size: 14 residues. Trimming removed 3 bases at V and 5 bases at J, with 13 bases between. This CDR3 reads CASSLAEAIYGYTF. Written as DNA, the CDR3 is TGTGCCAGCAGCTTGGCGGAGGCGATTTATGGCTACACCTTC.

The chain couples TRBV5-1 to TRBJ2-7, with 10 nucleotides matching TRBD1. This CDR3 is 15 amino acids long. Germline lookup yields CDR1 SGHRS and CDR2 YFSETQ. The V gene end was trimmed by 2 bases and the J gene end by 7 bases; junction bases not matched to a gene: 9. The CDR3 is CASSFIDRDRGEQYF. The DNA for the CDR3 is TGCGCCAGCAGCTTTATCGACCGGGACAGGGGTGAGCAGTACTTC.

The rearrangement uses TRBV5-1 and TRBJ2-3; 12 bases fit TRBD2. The V segment lost 0 bases and the J segment 3 bases; nucleotides outside the gene matches: 5. The germline CDR1 and CDR2 sequences are SGHRS and YFSETQ. The CDR3 has 17 residues. CDR3 region: CASSLEASGGVTDTQYF. The CDR3 nucleotides read TGCGCCAGCAGCTTGGAGGCTAGCGGGGGGGTGACAGATACGCAGTATTTT.

This clone was detected once. This chain uses TRBV7-2 with TRBJ2-4, with TRBD2 as a possible D gene (5 bases). Germline CDR1 and CDR2: SGHTA and FQGNSA. The CDR3 totals 14 residues. Deletions cut 4 bases from V and 6 bases from J, with 13 bases between. The CDR3 here is CASSSIIGGNIQYF. CDR3 coding DNA: TGTGCCAGCAGCTCCATAATCGGAGGAAACATTCAGTACTTC.

The genes are TRBV7-2 and TRBJ1-1; D gene uncertain. The CDR3 length is 13 residues. Germline V lookup: CDR1 SGHTA, CDR2 FQGNSA. Trimming took 6 bases from V and 0 from J, leaving 8 bases between them. The CDR3 spells CASRSGVNTEAFF. The CDR3 DNA reads as TGTGCCAGCAGGTCCGGGGTGAACACTGAAGCTTTCTTT.

The V call is TRBV9, the J call TRBJ2-7, with 7 nucleotides matching TRBD2. Germline V lookup: CDR1 SGDLS, CDR2 YYNGEE. The J segment lost 4 bases and the V segment lost 3 bases, leaving 7 bases of the junction unmatched. There are 14 residues in the CDR3. The CDR3 sequence is CASSGRAGIYEQYF. The CDR3 region has the DNA TGTGCCAGCAGCGGCAGAGCGGGGATTTACGAGCAGTACTTC.

The chain uses TRBV29-1 and TRBJ1-2; maybe TRBD1 (6 bases). Looked up from germline, CDR1 is SQVTM and CDR2 is ANQGSEA. CDR3 size: 13 residues. Trimming left V 3 bases short and J 3 bases short, with 11 bases between. CDR3: CSVEQGRDYGYTF. DNA of the CDR3: TGCAGCGTTGAGCAGGGGAGAGACTATGGCTACACCTTC.

This sequence joins TRBV19 and TRBJ1-1; TRBD1 agrees at 8 bases. V gave up 2 bases and J gave up 7 bases; unmatched junction bases: 6. Germline loops: CDR1 LNHDA, CDR2 SQIVND (reference sequence). The CDR3 length is 14 residues. CDR3: CASSISRGRGEAFF. The CDR3, as DNA: TGTGCCAGTAGTATAAGCAGGGGGCGAGGTGAAGCTTTCTTT.

The V call is TRBV27, the J call TRBJ2-7, with 9 nucleotides matching TRBD2. Germline trimming cut 4 bases from V and 3 bases from J; bases unmatched to any gene: 4. CDR3 size: 14 residues. The germline V gene has CDR1 MNHEY and CDR2 SMNVEV (reference sequence). CDR3 protein: CASSSRGGLYEQYF. For the CDR3, the DNA is TGTGCCAGCAGTTCGCGGGGGGGCCTCTACGAGCAGTACTTC.

This chain joins TRBV5-4 and TRBJ1-4; D unresolved. The CDR3 length is 15 residues. V was pared by 0 bases and J by 0 bases, with 6 bases between. CDR1 and CDR2 (germline): SGHNT, YYREEE (reference sequence). The CDR3 here is CASSLGLSTNEKLFF. CDR3 sequence (DNA): TGTGCCAGCAGCTTGGGACTCTCAACTAATGAAAAACTGTTTTTT. The variable domain in full, with the rest retrieved from reference TRBV5-4 and TRBJ1-4, is ETGVTQSPTHLIKTRGQQVTLRCSSQSGHNTVSWYQQALGQGPQFIFQYYREEENGRGNFPPRFSGLQFPNYSSELNVNALELDDSALYLCASSLGLSTNEKLFFGSGTQLSVL.